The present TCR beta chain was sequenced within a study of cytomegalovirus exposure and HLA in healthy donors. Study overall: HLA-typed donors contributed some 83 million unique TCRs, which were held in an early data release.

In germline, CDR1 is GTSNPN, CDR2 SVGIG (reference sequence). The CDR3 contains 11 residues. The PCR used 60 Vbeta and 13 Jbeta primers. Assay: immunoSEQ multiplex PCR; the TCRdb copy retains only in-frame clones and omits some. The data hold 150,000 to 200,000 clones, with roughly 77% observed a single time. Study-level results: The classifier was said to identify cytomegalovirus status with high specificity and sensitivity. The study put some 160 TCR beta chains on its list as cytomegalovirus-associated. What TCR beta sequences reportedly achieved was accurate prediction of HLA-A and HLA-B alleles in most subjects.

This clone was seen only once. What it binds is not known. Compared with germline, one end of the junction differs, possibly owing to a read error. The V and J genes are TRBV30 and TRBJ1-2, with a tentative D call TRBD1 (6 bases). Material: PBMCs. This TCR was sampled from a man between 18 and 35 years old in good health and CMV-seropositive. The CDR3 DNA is TGTGCCTGGAGTGTAAGCAGGGGAGAGATCTTC. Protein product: CAWSVSRGEIF.